This T cell receptor beta chain was identified during a study of CD8 T cells in ankylosing spondylitis. Findings and caveats of the study: It was reported that disease-linked clones were significantly enriched in matched ankylosing spondylitis synovial fluid. Disease-associated clones were CD8+ and fairly uncommon in peripheral blood. What seemed typical of ankylosing spondylitis blood was a TCR beta motif built from several highly homologous variants.

The CDR3 sequence is 12 residues long. The V end was cut by 1 base, the J end by 6 bases, with 7 bases between. Germline V gene sequence: CDR1 LGHDT, CDR2 YNNKEL (reference sequence). Construction of TCR beta libraries was performed using quantitative 5'-RACE with molecular barcodes. TCRdb ran MiXCR on the 5' RACE reads and lists one entry per CDR3 protein. The sample holds around 150,000 distinct CDR3 sequences, approximately 10% seen once. In regard to this clonotype: Its antigen is still unknown.

V usage is TRBV3-1 and J usage is TRBJ2-7; tentative D call: TRBD2 (6 bases). This sequence was found in a female donor with ankylosing spondylitis or in good health (not recorded which). Sequencing was carried out using blood, either unsorted or a sorted T cell fraction (not recorded which). CDR3 loop: CASSQGRVEQYF. CDR3 nucleotide sequence: TGTGCCAGCAGCCAAGGGAGGGTCGAGCAGTACTTC.